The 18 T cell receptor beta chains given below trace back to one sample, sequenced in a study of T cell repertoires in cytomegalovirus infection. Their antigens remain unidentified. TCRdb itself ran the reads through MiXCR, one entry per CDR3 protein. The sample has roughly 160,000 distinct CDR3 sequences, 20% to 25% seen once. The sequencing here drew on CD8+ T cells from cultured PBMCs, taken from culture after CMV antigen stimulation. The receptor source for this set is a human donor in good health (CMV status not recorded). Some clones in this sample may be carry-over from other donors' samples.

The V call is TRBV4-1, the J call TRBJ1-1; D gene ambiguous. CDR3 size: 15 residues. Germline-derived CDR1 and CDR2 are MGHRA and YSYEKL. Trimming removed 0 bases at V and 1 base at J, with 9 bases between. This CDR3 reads CASSQDHPGNTEAFF. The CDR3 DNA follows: TGCGCCAGCAGCCAAGATCATCCGGGGAACACTGAAGCTTTCTTT.

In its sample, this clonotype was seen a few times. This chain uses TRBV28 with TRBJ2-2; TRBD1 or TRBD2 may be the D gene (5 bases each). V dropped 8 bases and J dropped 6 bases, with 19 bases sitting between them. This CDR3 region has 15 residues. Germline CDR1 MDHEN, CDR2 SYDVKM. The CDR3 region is CASSLSGGVAGELFF. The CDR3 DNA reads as TGTGCCAGCTCTCTTAGTGGGGGAGTTGCCGGGGAGCTGTTTTTT.

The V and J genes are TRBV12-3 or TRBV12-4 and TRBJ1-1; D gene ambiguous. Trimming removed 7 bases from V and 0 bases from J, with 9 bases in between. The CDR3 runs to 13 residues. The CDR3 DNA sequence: TGTGCCAGCAACCCACGGTTGAACACTGAAGCTTTCTTT. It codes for CASNPRLNTEAFF.

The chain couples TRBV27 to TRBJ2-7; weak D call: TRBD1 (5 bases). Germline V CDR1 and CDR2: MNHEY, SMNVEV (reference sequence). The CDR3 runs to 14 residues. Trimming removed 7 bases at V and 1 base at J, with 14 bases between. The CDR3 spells CASNPLGESYEQYF. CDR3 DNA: TGTGCCAGCAACCCCCTAGGGGAATCCTACGAGCAGTACTTC.

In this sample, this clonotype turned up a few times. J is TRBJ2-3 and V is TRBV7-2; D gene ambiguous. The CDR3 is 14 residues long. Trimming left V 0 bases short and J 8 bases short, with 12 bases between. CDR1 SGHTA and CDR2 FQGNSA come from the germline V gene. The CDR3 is CASSLAGQAATQYF. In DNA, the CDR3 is TGTGCCAGCAGCTTAGCTGGGCAGGCCGCTACGCAGTATTTT.

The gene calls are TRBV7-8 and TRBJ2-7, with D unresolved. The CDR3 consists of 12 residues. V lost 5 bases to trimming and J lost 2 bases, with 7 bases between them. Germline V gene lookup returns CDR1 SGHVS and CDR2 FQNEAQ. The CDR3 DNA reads TGTGCCAGCAGCCCCAAGCCCTACGAGCAGTACTTC. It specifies CASSPKPYEQYF.

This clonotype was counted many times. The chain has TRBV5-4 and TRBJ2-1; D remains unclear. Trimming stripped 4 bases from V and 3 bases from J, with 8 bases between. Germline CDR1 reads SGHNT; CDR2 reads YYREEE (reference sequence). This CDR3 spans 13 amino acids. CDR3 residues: CASSQPIYNEQFF. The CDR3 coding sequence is TGTGCCAGCAGCCAGCCCATCTACAATGAGCAGTTCTTC.

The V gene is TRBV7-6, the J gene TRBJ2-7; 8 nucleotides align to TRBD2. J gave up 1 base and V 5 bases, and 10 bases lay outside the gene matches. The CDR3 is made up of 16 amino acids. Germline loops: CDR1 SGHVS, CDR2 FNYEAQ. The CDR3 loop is CASSQGSGGRSYEQYF. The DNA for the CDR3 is TGTGCCAGCAGCCAAGGAAGCGGGGGCCGTTCCTACGAGCAGTACTTC.

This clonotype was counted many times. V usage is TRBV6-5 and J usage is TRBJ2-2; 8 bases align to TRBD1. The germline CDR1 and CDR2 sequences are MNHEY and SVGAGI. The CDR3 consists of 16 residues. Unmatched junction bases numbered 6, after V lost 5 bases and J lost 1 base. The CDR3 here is CASSTPGTGNTGELFF. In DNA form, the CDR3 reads TGTGCCAGCAGTACGCCCGGGACAGGGAACACCGGGGAGCTGTTTTTT.

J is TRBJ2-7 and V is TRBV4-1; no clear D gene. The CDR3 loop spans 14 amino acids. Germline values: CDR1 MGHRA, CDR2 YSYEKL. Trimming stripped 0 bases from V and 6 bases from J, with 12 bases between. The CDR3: CASSQDRKFREQYF. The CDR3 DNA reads TGCGCCAGCAGCCAAGATCGAAAGTTCCGCGAGCAGTACTTC.

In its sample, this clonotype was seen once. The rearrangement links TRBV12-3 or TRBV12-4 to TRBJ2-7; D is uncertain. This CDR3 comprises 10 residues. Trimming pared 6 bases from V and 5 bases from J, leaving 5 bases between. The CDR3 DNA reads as TGTGCCAGCAGCGGCGACGAGCAGTACTTC. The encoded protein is CASSGDEQYF.

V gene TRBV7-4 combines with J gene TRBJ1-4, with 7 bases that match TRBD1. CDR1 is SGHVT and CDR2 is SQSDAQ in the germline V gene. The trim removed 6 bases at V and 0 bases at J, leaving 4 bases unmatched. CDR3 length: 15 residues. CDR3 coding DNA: TGTGCCAGCAGACCGGGACAGCCAACTAATGAAAAACTGTTTTTT. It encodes CASRPGQPTNEKLFF.

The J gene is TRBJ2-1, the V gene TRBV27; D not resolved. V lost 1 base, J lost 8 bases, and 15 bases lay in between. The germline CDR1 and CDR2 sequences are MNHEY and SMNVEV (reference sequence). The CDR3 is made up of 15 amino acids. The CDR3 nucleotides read TGTGCCAGCAGTTTATTTAGGACGGAAAAGGATGAGCAGTTCTTC. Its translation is CASSLFRTEKDEQFF.

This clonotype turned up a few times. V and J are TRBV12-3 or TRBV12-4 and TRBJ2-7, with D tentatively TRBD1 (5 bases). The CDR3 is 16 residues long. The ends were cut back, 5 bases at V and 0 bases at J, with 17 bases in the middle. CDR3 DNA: TGTGCCAGCAGTCCCGGACAAGGGGCGAACTCCTACGAGCAGTACTTC. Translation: CASSPGQGANSYEQYF.

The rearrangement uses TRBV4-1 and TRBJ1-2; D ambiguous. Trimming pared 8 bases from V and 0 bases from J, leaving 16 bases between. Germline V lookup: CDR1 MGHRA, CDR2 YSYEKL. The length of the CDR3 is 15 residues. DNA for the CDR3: TGCGCCAGCTCGGGAGACGGTTCAGCTAACTATGGCTACACCTTC. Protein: CASSGDGSANYGYTF.

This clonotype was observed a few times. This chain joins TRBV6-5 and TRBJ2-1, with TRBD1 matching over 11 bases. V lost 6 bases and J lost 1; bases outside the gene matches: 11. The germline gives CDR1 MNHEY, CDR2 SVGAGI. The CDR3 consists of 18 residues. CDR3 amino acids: CASRPWTGGLGSYNEQFF. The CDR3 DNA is TGTGCCAGCAGACCGTGGACAGGGGGCTTGGGATCCTACAATGAGCAGTTCTTC.

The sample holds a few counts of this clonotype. The CDR3 sequence is CASGRTSGGSGNEQFF. The CDR3 coding sequence is TGTGCCAGCGGAAGGACTAGCGGGGGTTCAGGGAATGAGCAGTTCTTC. The chain is built from TRBV7-9 and TRBJ2-1; 13 nucleotides match TRBD2. Germline loops: CDR1 SEHNR, CDR2 FQNEAQ (reference sequence). The CDR3 is made up of 16 amino acids. V lost 8 bases and J lost 7; bases outside the gene matches: 11. Full variable domain (missing parts from reference TRBV7-9 and TRBJ2-1): DTGVSQNPRHKITKRGQNVTFRCDPISEHNRLYWYRQTLGQGPEFLTYFQNEAQLEKSRLLSDRFSAERPKGSFSTLEIQRTEQGDSAMYLCASGRTSGGSGNEQFFGPGTRLTVL.

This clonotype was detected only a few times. The CDR3 loop reads CASSLVLRGGYNEQFF. In nucleotides, the CDR3 is TGTGCCAGCAGCTTAGTATTGCGGGGGGGCTACAATGAGCAGTTCTTC. V gene TRBV7-2 combines with J gene TRBJ2-1, with 9 bases matching TRBD2. CDR1 is SGHTA and CDR2 is FQGNSA in the germline V gene. V shed 1 base, J shed 3 bases, and the junction held 4 bases outside the gene matches. The CDR3 is made up of 16 amino acids. Drawing the rest from reference TRBV7-2 and TRBJ2-1, the complete variable domain is GAGVSQSPSNKVTEKGKDVELRCDPISGHTALYWYRQSLGQGLEFLIYFQGNSAPDKSGLPSDRFSAERTGGSVSTLTIQRTQQEDSAVYLCASSLVLRGGYNEQFFGPGTRLTVL.